One and the same sample provided the 5 T cell receptor beta chains below, sequenced in a study of blood T cell repertoires in COVID-19. Profiling relied on immunoSEQ multiplex PCR, and the TCRdb table lists in-frame clones only, not all of them. This table holds 300,000 to 400,000 clones, approximately 87% found once. Specimen: peripheral blood. The receptors shown here come from a woman in her thirties with COVID-19, enrolled during active disease.

The chain recombines TRBV2 with TRBJ2-7, with 14 positions matching TRBD2. Per the germline V gene, CDR1 is SNHLY and CDR2 is FYNNEI. There are 15 residues in the CDR3. V dropped 2 bases and J dropped 7; count of bases not matched to a gene: 4. The CDR3 region has the DNA TGTGCCAGCAGTGAAACGGGACTAGCGGGAGATGAGCAGTACTTC. Protein: CASSETGLAGDEQYF.

The V and J genes are TRBV5-4 and TRBJ2-3, with D possibly being TRBD1 (6 bases). The CDR3 loop spans 17 amino acids. Per the germline V gene, CDR1 is SGHNT and CDR2 is YYREEE (reference sequence). Trimming took 0 bases from V and 3 from J, leaving 17 bases between them. This chain's CDR3 is CASSLVVRDTGTDTQYF. The CDR3, as DNA: TGTGCCAGCAGCTTGGTAGTGAGGGACACGGGGACAGATACGCAGTATTTT.

This clone was recorded only once. The J gene is TRBJ2-1, the V gene TRBV5-1, with 8 bases that match TRBD2. The CDR3 runs 14 residues. V shed 4 bases, J shed 9 bases, and the junction held 9 bases outside the gene matches. CDR1 and CDR2 from the germline V gene are SGHRS and YFSETQ. CDR3 coding DNA: TGCGCCAGCAGCCCCGGGACTAGTAGAGGTGAGCAGTTCTTC. Residues: CASSPGTSRGEQFF.

This sequence joins TRBV27 and TRBJ2-1, with a tentative D call TRBD2 (6 bases). This CDR3 spans 15 amino acids. Trimming stripped 7 bases from V and 0 bases from J, with 13 bases between. Germline-derived CDR1 and CDR2 are MNHEY and SMNVEV (reference sequence). This chain's CDR3 is CASKLAPSSYNEQFF. CDR3 nucleotides: TGTGCCAGCAAACTAGCCCCGAGCTCCTACAATGAGCAGTTCTTC.

This chain joins TRBV7-9 and TRBJ1-4; weak D call: TRBD1 (6 bases). From germline, CDR1 is SEHNR and CDR2 FQNEAQ (reference sequence). The V and J ends lost 5 bases and 8 bases respectively, with 12 bases between them. This CDR3 region has 13 residues. The DNA of the CDR3 is TGTGCCAGCAGCCAAGGGACACCAGAAAAACTGTTTTTT. This codes for CASSQGTPEKLFF.